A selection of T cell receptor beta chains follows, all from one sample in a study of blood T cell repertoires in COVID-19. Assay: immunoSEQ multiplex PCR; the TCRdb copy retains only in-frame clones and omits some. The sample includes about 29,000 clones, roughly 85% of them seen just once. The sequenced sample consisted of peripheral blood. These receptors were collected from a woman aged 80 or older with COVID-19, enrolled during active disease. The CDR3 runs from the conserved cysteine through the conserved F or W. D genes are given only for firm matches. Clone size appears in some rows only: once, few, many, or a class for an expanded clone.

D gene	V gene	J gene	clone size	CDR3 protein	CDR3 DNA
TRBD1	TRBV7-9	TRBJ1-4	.	CASSYDRGLEKLFF	TGTGCCAGCAGCTACGACAGGGGGCTCGAAAAACTGTTTTTT
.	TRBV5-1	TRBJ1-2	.	CASSLGPETLNYGYTF	TGCGCCAGCAGCTTGGGGCCGGAGACGCTAAACTATGGCTACACCTTC
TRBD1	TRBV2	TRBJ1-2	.	CASTRTGGNYGYTF	TGTGCCAGCACCCGGACAGGGGGAAACTATGGCTACACCTTC
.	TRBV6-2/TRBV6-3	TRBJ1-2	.	CASSYGANYGYTF	TGTGCCAGCAGTTACGGAGCTAACTATGGCTACACCTTC
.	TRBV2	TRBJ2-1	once	CASSDHTSYYNEQFF	TGTGCCAGCAGTGACCACACTAGCTACTACAATGAGCAGTTCTTC
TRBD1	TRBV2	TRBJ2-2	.	CASRERQGSTGELFF	TGTGCCAGCAGGGAAAGACAGGGGTCCACCGGGGAGCTGTTTTTT
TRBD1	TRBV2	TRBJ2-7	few	CASSVFRDRRVYEQYF	TGTGCCAGCAGTGTTTTCCGGGACAGGAGAGTCTACGAGCAGTACTTC
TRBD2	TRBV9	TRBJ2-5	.	CASSPTGGLAAQETQYF	TGTGCCAGCAGCCCCACCGGGGGACTAGCGGCACAAGAGACCCAGTACTTC
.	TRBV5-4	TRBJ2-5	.	CASSLDKYQETQYF	TGTGCCAGCAGCTTAGACAAGTACCAAGAGACCCAGTACTTC
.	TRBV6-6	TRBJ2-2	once	CASSYSSRGAGELFF	TGTGCCAGCAGTTACTCGAGCAGGGGTGCCGGGGAGCTGTTTTTT
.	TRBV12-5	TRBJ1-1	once	CASGFVLGGEAFF	TGTGCTAGTGGTTTTGTACTAGGGGGTGAAGCTTTCTTT
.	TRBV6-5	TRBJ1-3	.	CASSQGTGNTIYF	TGTGCCAGCAGTCAGGGAACTGGAAACACCATATATTTT
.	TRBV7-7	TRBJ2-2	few	CASSLGGGPAGELFF	TGTGCCAGCAGCTTAGGAGGGGGACCCGCCGGGGAGCTGTTTTTT
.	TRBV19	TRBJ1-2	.	CASSIEADYGYTF	TGTGCCAGTAGTATAGAGGCAGACTATGGCTACACCTTC
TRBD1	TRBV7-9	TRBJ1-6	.	CASSPDRVGSPLHF	TGTGCCAGCAGCCCGGACAGGGTGGGATCACCCCTCCACTTT
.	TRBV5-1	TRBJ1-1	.	CASSLEGQNTEAFF	TGCGCCAGCAGCTTGGAAGGACAGAACACTGAAGCTTTCTTT